Listed here are 27 T cell receptor beta chains from one sample, sequenced in a study of shared clonotypes between healthy human individuals. The repertoire was sequenced with immunoSEQ multiplex PCR; TCRdb's copy has only in-frame clones and lacks some. The sample gives 150,000 to 200,000 clones, around 63% of which show up once; roughly a tenth is in the top ten. Sequenced sample: memory CD4+ T cells sorted from blood. Subset indicated: CD45RA-negative fraction. The source of these receptors is a young man in good health.

The CDR3 bases are TGTGCCAGTAGTAGGACAGGACAAGAGACCCAGTACTTC. Translated, it gives CASSRTGQETQYF. The rearrangement links TRBV19 to TRBJ2-5, with 7 bases aligning to TRBD1. Germline loops: CDR1 LNHDA, CDR2 SQIVND (reference sequence). This CDR3 comprises 13 residues. V shed 4 bases, J shed 2 bases, and the junction held 1 base outside the gene matches.

This chain connects TRBV6-5 to TRBJ2-1, with D perhaps matching TRBD2 (6 bases). The CDR3 sequence is 14 residues long. The V gene's germline CDR1 is MNHEY and CDR2 SVGAGI. V was shortened by 6 bases and J by 6 bases, with 15 bases between the two germline ends. CDR3: CASSRTSTSNEQFF. CDR3 nucleotide sequence: TGTGCCAGCAGCCGGACCTCGACTAGCAATGAGCAGTTCTTC.

This sequence joins TRBV5-6 and TRBJ2-1; 10 positions match TRBD1. After removal of 4 bases from V and 5 bases from J, the junction contained 12 bases not matched to a gene. The CDR3 covers 17 residues. From germline, CDR1 is SGHDT and CDR2 YYEEEE. This CDR3 is CASSRTNRDRGHNEQFF. The CDR3 region has the DNA TGTGCCAGCAGCCGCACCAACCGGGACAGGGGACACAATGAGCAGTTCTTC. Looking up the rest from reference TRBV5-6 and TRBJ2-1 gives the full variable domain: DAGVTQSPTHLIKTRGQQVTLRCSPKSGHDTVSWYQQALGQGPQFIFQYYEEEERQRGNFPDRFSGHQFPNYSSELNVNALLLGDSALYLCASSRTNRDRGHNEQFFGPGTRLTVL.

The J gene is TRBJ2-7, the V gene TRBV18; D possibly matches TRBD1 or TRBD2 (6 bases each). Trimming pared 0 bases from V and 5 bases from J, leaving 14 bases between. Germline V CDR1 and CDR2: KGHSH, LQKENI. This CDR3 is 15 amino acids long. The CDR3 DNA reads TGTGCCAGCTCACCACCGGGGGCTGCGGGGAACGAGCAGTACTTC. The encoded protein is CASSPPGAAGNEQYF.

The J gene is TRBJ2-2, the V gene TRBV7-9; D gene uncertain. Germline CDR1 and CDR2: SEHNR and FQNEAQ (reference sequence). This CDR3 has 15 amino acids. V shed 3 bases and J shed 6 bases, with 14 bases lying between them. CDR3 DNA sequence: TGTGCCAGCAGCTTTGGCGTTCATCGAGCCGGGGAGCTGTTTTTT. This gives the protein CASSFGVHRAGELFF.

CDR3 sequence: CASSIEGNQPQHF. The CDR3 DNA reads TGTGCCAGTAGTATAGAAGGCAATCAGCCCCAGCATTTT. V gene TRBV19 combines with J gene TRBJ1-5; D is undetermined. Trimming took off 0 bases at V and 2 bases at J, with 2 bases between the two ends. The germline gives CDR1 LNHDA, CDR2 SQIVND (reference sequence). CDR3 length: 13 residues.

This chain uses TRBV11-3 with TRBJ1-1; 8 bases are a match to TRBD1. Germline V gene data show CDR1 as SGHNT and CDR2 as YENEEA. Trimming took 1 base from V and 11 from J; bases not matched to a gene: 9. This CDR3 contains 14 residues. The CDR3 DNA sequence: TGTGCCAGCAGCTTAGCGGCGGGGACAGGCGCCGCTTTCTTT. It specifies CASSLAAGTGAAFF. Full variable domain (remainder filled in from reference TRBV11-3 and TRBJ1-1): EAGVVQSPRYKIIEKKQPVAFWCNPISGHNTLYWYLQNLGQGPELLIRYENEEAVDDSQLPKDRFSAERLKGVDSTLKIQPAELGDSAVYLCASSLAAGTGAAFFGQGTRLTVV.

The gene calls are TRBV11-3 and TRBJ2-2; 9 bases match TRBD2. The CDR3 is made up of 17 amino acids. Germline V gene sequence: CDR1 SGHNT, CDR2 YENEEA. The junction had 11 bases not matched to a gene; V was cut back by 5 bases and J by 4 bases. DNA of the CDR3: TGTGCCAGCAGCGGTTCGGCGGGAGGGCGTGTCACCGGGGAGCTGTTTTTT. It codes for CASSGSAGGRVTGELFF.

The genes are TRBV5-4 and TRBJ2-5; D perhaps matches TRBD2 (6 bases). Trimming pared 5 bases from V and 5 bases from J, leaving 19 bases between. Germline lookup yields CDR1 SGHNT and CDR2 YYREEE (reference sequence). The CDR3 extends over 15 amino acids. DNA of the CDR3: TGTGCCAGCAGAGCGGTCCCGGGACGGGGGGAGACCCAGTACTTC. Protein: CASRAVPGRGETQYF.

CDR3 coding DNA: TGTGCCAGTAGCAGAGGTCGGGGACAGGGCTACGAGCAGTACTTC. It translates to CASSRGRGQGYEQYF. The rearrangement joins TRBV19 to TRBJ2-7; 9 bases are a match to TRBD1. CDR1 is LNHDA and CDR2 is SQIVND in the germline V gene (reference sequence). V was clipped by 6 bases and J by 3 bases; unmatched bases: 9. This CDR3 has 15 residues.

V usage is TRBV6-9 and J usage is TRBJ2-5; 7 nucleotides align to TRBD1. CDR3 length: 18 amino acids. V dropped 2 bases and J dropped 0; count of bases not matched to a gene: 12. Looked up from germline, CDR1 is MNHGY and CDR2 is SVAAGI. The CDR3 DNA reads as TGTGCCAGCAGTTATGGACGGGACAGCCCTAAGTACCAAGAGACCCAGTACTTC. As protein: CASSYGRDSPKYQETQYF.

This clone was seen just once. The chain joins TRBV2 to TRBJ2-1; D gene uncertain. Trimming left V 4 bases short and J 2 bases short, with 9 bases between. The CDR3 runs to 14 residues. Germline CDR1 is SNHLY and CDR2 is FYNNEI. CDR3 sequence (DNA): TGTGCCAGCAGTGTCCATCCCACCTACAATGAGCAGTTCTTC. It specifies CASSVHPTYNEQFF. The full variable domain, its missing parts supplied by reference TRBV2 and TRBJ2-1, is EPEVTQTPSHQVTQMGQEVILRCVPISNHLYFYWYRQILGQKVEFLVSFYNNEISEKSEIFDDQFSVERPDGSNFTLKIRSTKLEDSAMYFCASSVHPTYNEQFFGPGTRLTVL.

Of note for this clone: Other DNA sequences from this sample encode an identical CDR3 as well. The chain couples TRBV18 to TRBJ2-5; the D is unclear. V was shortened by 3 bases and J by 1 base, with 0 bases between the two germline ends. The germline gives CDR1 KGHSH, CDR2 LQKENI. This CDR3 is 11 amino acids long. In nucleotides, the CDR3 is TGTGCCAGCTCACCCCAAGAGACCCAGTACTTC. This encodes CASSPQETQYF. The variable domain in full, completed from reference TRBV18 and TRBJ2-5, reads NAGVMQNPRHLVRRRGQEARLRCSPMKGHSHVYWYRQLPEEGLKFMVYLQKENIIDESGMPKERFSAEFPKEGPSILRIQQVVRGDSAAYFCASSPQETQYFGPGTRLLVL.

Only one count was recorded for this clone. This chain links TRBV6-1 with TRBJ1-1; the D is unclear. The CDR3 has 14 amino acids. V gave up 1 base and J gave up 3 bases, with 9 bases separating them. Germline assignment: CDR1 MNHNS and CDR2 SASEGT. The CDR3 loop reads CASSEVGDYTEAFF. For the CDR3, the DNA is TGTGCCAGCAGTGAAGTCGGAGACTACACTGAAGCTTTCTTT.

The chain links TRBV7-8 to TRBJ1-4; 9 bases align to TRBD1. Per the germline V gene, CDR1 is SGHVS and CDR2 is FQNEAQ. The V and J ends lost 2 bases and 4 bases, in that order; junction bases with no gene match: 2. This CDR3 comprises 15 residues. CDR3 region: CASSLKGQGNEKLFF. CDR3 bases: TGTGCCAGCAGCTTAAAGGGACAGGGTAATGAAAAACTGTTTTTT. Together with reference TRBV7-8 and TRBJ1-4, the CDR3 gives the full variable domain: GAGVSQSPRYKVAKRGQDVALRCDPISGHVSLFWYQQALGQGPEFLTYFQNEAQLDKSGLPSDRFFAERPEGSVSTLKIQRTQQEDSAVYLCASSLKGQGNEKLFFGSGTQLSVL.

This clone was found many times. The chain joins TRBV29-1 to TRBJ2-7; 9 bases line up with TRBD1. The CDR3 is 11 amino acids. Germline V lookup: CDR1 SQVTM, CDR2 ANQGSEA. J gave up 6 bases and V 7 bases, and 4 bases lay outside the gene matches. CDR3 DNA sequence: TGCAGCGCGGACAGGGGAGGCGAGCAGTACTTC. It codes for CSADRGGEQYF.

The chain employs TRBV29-1 and TRBJ1-3; D unclear. Germline V gene lookup returns CDR1 SQVTM and CDR2 ANQGSEA. The germline V and J ends were trimmed by 3 bases and 3 bases, with 9 bases remaining between them. The CDR3 spans 13 residues. CDR3 in amino acids: CSVEPGFGNTIYF. CDR3 bases: TGCAGCGTTGAGCCAGGTTTTGGAAACACCATATATTTT.

This clone showed up many times. The V and J genes are TRBV25-1 and TRBJ2-3; no reliable D call. Looked up from germline, CDR1 is MGHDK and CDR2 is SYGVNS. V shed 3 bases and J shed 6 bases, with 10 bases lying between them. This CDR3 has 13 amino acids. The CDR3 is CASSDQARDTQYF. Here the CDR3 DNA reads TGTGCCAGCAGTGATCAAGCACGGGATACGCAGTATTTT.

This clone was picked up a small number of times. The chain has TRBV9 and TRBJ2-5; TRBD2 matches at 12 bases. Germline V gene sequence: CDR1 SGDLS, CDR2 YYNGEE. The length of the CDR3 is 15 residues. Trimming took 4 bases from V and 4 from J; bases not matched to a gene: 5. The CDR3, as DNA: TGTGCCAGCAGCAATCTAGCGGGAGGGGGAGAGACCCAGTACTTC. Protein sequence: CASSNLAGGGETQYF.

The genes are TRBV9 and TRBJ2-1; TRBD2 matches 8 bases. The CDR3 extends over 15 amino acids. J lost 0 bases, V lost 5 bases, and 4 bases had no gene match. CDR1 and CDR2 from the germline V gene are SGDLS and YYNGEE. CDR3 amino acids: CASSTSGDSYNEQFF. For the CDR3, the DNA is TGTGCCAGCAGTACTAGCGGAGACTCCTACAATGAGCAGTTCTTC.

The CDR3 loop is CASSISGTSGRVTGSYNEQFF. CDR3 DNA: TGTGCCAGTAGTATTTCCGGGACTAGCGGGAGAGTTACAGGCTCCTACAATGAGCAGTTCTTC. V and J are TRBV19 and TRBJ2-1; 14 nucleotides align to TRBD2. V lost 3 bases to trimming and J lost 0 bases; unmatched junction nucleotides: 13. CDR3 size: 21 residues. CDR1 is LNHDA, CDR2 SQIVND, per germline (reference sequence).

The gene calls are TRBV7-9 and TRBJ2-1; TRBD2 matches 8 bases. V lost 4 bases and J lost 9; bases outside the gene matches: 17. The CDR3 totals 17 residues. Germline assignment: CDR1 SEHNR and CDR2 FQNEAQ (reference sequence). The CDR3 spells CASSSSLAGRASSEQFF. The DNA of the CDR3 is TGTGCCAGCAGCTCATCCTTAGCGGGGAGGGCCTCCAGTGAGCAGTTCTTC.

The V gene is TRBV25-1, the J gene TRBJ1-5; D uncertain. Trimming pared 3 bases from V and 5 bases from J, leaving 11 bases between. CDR3 length: 14 residues. The germline V gene has CDR1 MGHDK and CDR2 SYGVNS. Here the CDR3 reads CASSDSRWDQPQHF. CDR3 bases: TGTGCCAGCAGTGACAGCCGATGGGATCAGCCCCAGCATTTT. The complete variable domain, with remaining parts taken from reference TRBV25-1 and TRBJ1-5, reads EADIYQTPRYLVIGTGKKITLECSQTMGHDKMYWYQQDPGMELHLIHYSYGVNSTEKGDLSSESTVSRIRTEHFPLTLESARPSHTSQYLCASSDSRWDQPQHFGDGTRLSIL.

This chain links TRBV28 with TRBJ2-3, with TRBD2 identical over 11 bases. Germline-derived CDR1 and CDR2 are MDHEN and SYDVKM. The CDR3 has 16 residues. With V trimmed by 2 bases and J by 3 bases, 4 bases remained unmatched. Here the CDR3 reads CASSLGTSGRTDTQYF. The CDR3 DNA is TGTGCCAGCAGTTTAGGGACTAGCGGACGGACAGATACGCAGTATTTT.

Turning to this clone: Other DNA sequences from this sample encode an identical CDR3 as well. CDR3 amino acids: CASSPLGGQETQYF. The CDR3 region has the DNA TGTGCCAGCTCACCTCTGGGTGGGCAAGAGACCCAGTACTTC. The rearrangement uses TRBV18 and TRBJ2-5; D is unresolved. This CDR3 is 14 amino acids long. CDR1 is KGHSH, CDR2 LQKENI, per germline. V lost 3 bases, J lost 2 bases, and 10 bases lay in between.

This chain links TRBV7-2 with TRBJ2-2; perhaps D is TRBD1 or TRBD2 (5 bases each). CDR3 size: 17 residues. CDR1 and CDR2 from the germline V gene are SGHTA and FQGNSA. V was clipped by 5 bases and J by 2 bases, with 18 bases between them. The chain's CDR3 is CASSKTTGTANTGELFF. In DNA, the CDR3 is TGTGCCAGCAGCAAGACCACCGGGACGGCAAACACCGGGGAGCTGTTTTTT.

V gene TRBV7-8 combines with J gene TRBJ2-7; D is unresolved. V lost 3 bases to trimming and J lost 0 bases, with 9 bases between them. This CDR3 is 14 amino acids long. Germline V gene sequence: CDR1 SGHVS, CDR2 FQNEAQ. The DNA of the CDR3 is TGTGCCAGCAGCTTCGGCTACAACTCCTACGAGCAGTACTTC. It codes for CASSFGYNSYEQYF.